A single sample gave rise to the 8 T cell receptor beta chains below, sequenced in a study of response to subunit inactivated influenza vaccine. Using its own MiXCR run on the RT-PCR reads, TCRdb lists one record per CDR3 protein. This table has about 650,000 distinct CDR3 sequences, more than 15% appearing once. The starting material was PBMCs from blood, obtained roughly 12 days after vaccination. Receptors were obtained from a man aged 50 to 59 who received an inactivated influenza vaccine.

The chain uses TRBV5-1 and TRBJ2-3; 7 nucleotides align to TRBD2. Trimming removed 0 bases from V and 1 base from J; junction bases left unmatched: 5. This CDR3 has 16 amino acids. Germline CDR1 is SGHRS and CDR2 is YFSETQ. The CDR3 nucleotides read TGCGCCAGCAGCTTGGAAGCAGCGGGGCGCACAGATACGCAGTATTTT. Amino acids: CASSLEAAGRTDTQYF.

This clonotype turned up a few times. The V gene is TRBV9, the J gene TRBJ1-1; D is unclear. Trimming cost V 6 bases and J 6 bases, with 15 bases left between them. Per germline, CDR1 SGDLS and CDR2 YYNGEE. The CDR3 runs to 13 residues. CDR3 nucleotides: TGTGCCAGCAACGGATTGGGTTTCGCTGAAGCTTTCTTT. It yields the protein CASNGLGFAEAFF.

This clonotype appeared many times. V is TRBV3-1 and J is TRBJ2-6; D unclear. Trimming removed 1 base from V and 2 bases from J, with 0 bases in between. CDR1 is LGHDT and CDR2 is YNNKEL in the germline V gene (reference sequence). The CDR3 runs 13 residues. The CDR3 here is CASSQAGANVLTF. The DNA for the CDR3 is TGTGCCAGCAGCCAAGCTGGGGCCAACGTCCTGACTTTC.

In this sample, this clonotype turned up a few times. V usage is TRBV5-1 and J usage is TRBJ2-5; maybe TRBD2 (6 bases). Germline V lookup: CDR1 SGHRS, CDR2 YFSETQ. V lost 3 bases, J lost 5 bases, and 11 bases lay in between. The CDR3 is 13 residues long. The CDR3 region is CASSSSGGETQYF. In DNA form, the CDR3 reads TGCGCCAGCAGCTCAAGCGGAGGGGAGACCCAGTACTTC.

This chain connects TRBV7-6 to TRBJ2-4; 10 bases align to TRBD1. Germline V lookup: CDR1 SGHVS, CDR2 FNYEAQ. The V and J ends lost 0 bases and 5 bases, in that order; junction bases with no gene match: 4. The CDR3 length is 16 residues. DNA of the CDR3: TGTGCCAGCAGCTTAGCGGTGACAGGGGGCGAAAACATTCAGTACTTC. This translates into CASSLAVTGGENIQYF.

This clonotype was counted a few times. The rearrangement links TRBV20-1 to TRBJ2-3; perhaps TRBD2 as D (5 bases). V was trimmed by 2 bases and J by 5 bases, leaving 11 bases between them. Germline V lookup: CDR1 DFQATT, CDR2 SNEGSKA (reference sequence). This CDR3 is built from 13 residues. In DNA, the CDR3 is TGCAGTGCTAGACCCCCGGAGGAAGATACGCAGTATTTT. It encodes CSARPPEEDTQYF.

This clonotype was observed a handful of times. The chain recombines TRBV2 with TRBJ2-3, with 12 bases matching TRBD2. This CDR3 region has 15 residues. Germline CDR1 SNHLY, CDR2 FYNNEI. V was clipped by 6 bases and J by 5 bases; unmatched bases: 6. CDR3 residues: CASRSRTSGEDTQYF. Here the CDR3 DNA reads TGTGCCAGCAGGAGCCGGACTAGCGGGGAAGATACGCAGTATTTT. The full variable domain, its missing parts supplied by reference TRBV2 and TRBJ2-3, is EPEVTQTPSHQVTQMGQEVILRCVPISNHLYFYWYRQILGQKVEFLVSFYNNEISEKSEIFDDQFSVERPDGSNFTLKIRSTKLEDSAMYFCASRSRTSGEDTQYFGPGTRLTVL.

A few counts support this clonotype. V gene TRBV7-6 combines with J gene TRBJ2-3; no clear D gene. V lost 5 bases and J lost 4, with 16 bases in between. This CDR3 region has 15 residues. Germline values: CDR1 SGHVS, CDR2 FNYEAQ. The CDR3 DNA reads TGTGCCAGCAGCCCGTCTGACTTCTCCGCAGATACGCAGTATTTT. Translated, it gives CASSPSDFSADTQYF.